The 32 T cell receptor beta chains listed next were all sequenced from one sample in a study of T cell repertoires in aging, cancer and after chemotherapy. TCR beta rearrangements were amplified from peripheral blood genomic DNA. Rearranged V-D-J TRB sequences were amplified with a mixed TRB-A/B primer pool. TCRdb called the multiplex PCR reads again in MiXCR, with one record for every CDR3 protein. Here the sample spans approximately 5,600 distinct CDR3 sequences, around 27% being singletons. The source material was blood. Every receptor here comes from a human donor with a solid tumor.

This clonotype was picked up a small number of times. V is TRBV19 and J is TRBJ2-7, with a possible D match to TRBD1 (6 bases). V shed 5 bases and J shed 3 bases, with 17 bases lying between them. This CDR3 spans 15 amino acids. Germline CDR1 and CDR2: LNHDA and SQIVND (reference sequence). The CDR3 DNA is TGTGCCAGTAGTTCGAGACAGGCCAGCAACTACGAGCAGTACTTC. Translated: CASSSRQASNYEQYF.

By sample share, this clonotype is large. The chain couples TRBV19 to TRBJ2-7, with D unclear. V lost 3 bases to trimming and J lost 0 bases, with 12 bases between them. CDR3 length equals 15 residues. Germline V gene sequence: CDR1 LNHDA, CDR2 SQIVND (reference sequence). CDR3 sequence: CASSISSSPSYEQYF. The CDR3 nucleotides are TGTGCCAGTAGTATTTCATCCTCCCCCTCCTACGAGCAGTACTTC.

This clonotype has just a few counts. The CDR3 nucleotides read TGCAGTGCTAGAGGTGCTAGCGGGGACAATGAGCAGTTCTTC. It is translated as CSARGASGDNEQFF. V and J are TRBV20-1 and TRBJ2-1; 9 nucleotides align to TRBD2. Germline values: CDR1 DFQATT, CDR2 SNEGSKA (reference sequence). Germline trimming cut 1 base from V and 5 bases from J; bases unmatched to any gene: 3. CDR3 length: 14 amino acids.

The rearrangement uses TRBV5-1 and TRBJ2-2; D is perhaps TRBD1 (5 bases). With 6 bases removed from V and 1 base from J, the gap between germline ends came to 16 bases. CDR1 and CDR2 (germline): SGHRS, YFSETQ. The CDR3 length is 16 residues. CDR3 in amino acids: CASIQGTGLNTGELFF. CDR3 sequence (DNA): TGCGCCAGCATTCAGGGTACAGGTTTGAACACCGGGGAGCTGTTTTTT.

V gene TRBV18 combines with J gene TRBJ2-3, with D hard to call. V was pared by 0 bases and J by 5 bases, with 6 bases between. CDR3 length: 13 amino acids. Germline V gives CDR1 KGHSH, CDR2 LQKENI. The CDR3 loop reads CASSPPVVDTQYF. The CDR3 DNA sequence: TGTGCCAGCTCACCACCAGTTGTAGATACGCAGTATTTT.

V and J are TRBV20-1 and TRBJ1-5, with 12 bases lining up with TRBD1. This CDR3 contains 18 residues. From germline, CDR1 is DFQATT and CDR2 SNEGSKA (reference sequence). V lost 5 bases and J lost 2; bases outside the gene matches: 13. In DNA, the CDR3 is TGCAGTGCTCCAGTGGGGGACAGGGGGCCTTTAGGCAATCAGCCCCAGCATTTT. Its translation: CSAPVGDRGPLGNQPQHF.

This clonotype was observed a few times. This rearrangement joins TRBV6-4 to TRBJ2-2; 11 nucleotides agree with TRBD2. Germline CDR1 MRHNA, CDR2 SNTAGT. The CDR3 is 19 residues long. V lost 0 bases and J lost 1; bases outside the gene matches: 7. DNA of the CDR3: TGTGCCAGCAGTGACTCGGGTTTAGCGGGAGGGCAGAACACCGGGGAGCTGTTTTTT. Encoded protein: CASSDSGLAGGQNTGELFF.

This clonotype was picked up a small number of times. The chain joins TRBV19 to TRBJ2-7; TRBD2 matches at 10 bases. Germline CDR1 reads LNHDA; CDR2 reads SQIVND (reference sequence). Trimming at V came to 1 base and at J to 7 bases, leaving 13 bases not matched to a gene. This CDR3 spans 17 amino acids. The CDR3 loop reads CASSIGLRAGGPQEQYF. CDR3 nucleotides: TGTGCCAGTAGTATAGGGCTCAGAGCGGGAGGGCCTCAGGAGCAGTACTTC.

This clonotype showed up just a few times. The rearrangement uses TRBV7-9 and TRBJ1-1; no definite D call. CDR1 and CDR2 (germline): SEHNR, FQNEAQ (reference sequence). V lost 2 bases to trimming and J lost 5 bases, with 6 bases between them. The CDR3 contains 12 residues. The CDR3 DNA reads TGTGCCAGCAGCTTACGGGTGACTGAAGCTTTCTTT. Protein: CASSLRVTEAFF.

This clonotype is medium-sized. The chain combines TRBV30 with TRBJ1-5, with 8 bases matching TRBD1. Looked up from germline, CDR1 is GTSNPN and CDR2 is SVGIG (reference sequence). J was trimmed by 2 bases and V by 2 bases; bases with no gene match: 11. The CDR3 totals 17 residues. CDR3 in amino acids: CAWSTPWTGWRNQPQHF. For the CDR3, the DNA is TGTGCCTGGAGTACCCCCTGGACAGGGTGGCGCAATCAGCCCCAGCATTTT.

The V gene is TRBV7-9, the J gene TRBJ2-2, with TRBD1 matching 8 bases. CDR3 length: 16 residues. Germline V gene lookup returns CDR1 SEHNR and CDR2 FQNEAQ (reference sequence). Trimming cost V 4 bases and J 3 bases; bases outside gene matches: 7. DNA of the CDR3: TGTGCCAGCAGCTCACGACAGGGGCGGGACACCGGGGAGCTGTTTTTT. Translation: CASSSRQGRDTGELFF.

V gene TRBV10-3 combines with J gene TRBJ2-7; D assignment may be TRBD1 or TRBD2 (5 bases each). The V end lost 4 bases, the J end lost 0 bases, and 7 bases lay between the germline ends. This CDR3 is 13 amino acids long. Germline V gene lookup returns CDR1 ENHRY and CDR2 SYGVKD. CDR3 DNA sequence: TGTGCCATCAGTGCCGGGACCTCCTACGAGCAGTACTTC. Translated, it gives CAISAGTSYEQYF.

The chain carries TRBV20-1 and TRBJ1-2, with 10 bases fitting TRBD1. Trimming cost V 3 bases and J 4 bases; bases outside gene matches: 11. The CDR3 consists of 16 residues. Germline CDR1 DFQATT, CDR2 SNEGSKA (reference sequence). The CDR3 DNA reads TGCAGTGCTAGTGGGGGACAGGGGTCGCAGGGCTATGGCTACACCTTC. Translation: CSASGGQGSQGYGYTF.

This clonotype was found a few times. This chain uses TRBV10-2 with TRBJ1-2; D remains ambiguous. The V gene's germline CDR1 is WSHSY and CDR2 SAAADI. V was clipped by 6 bases and J by 5 bases, with 13 bases between them. The CDR3 is 13 residues long. For the CDR3, the DNA is TGCGCCAGCAGCCCACTTGATGGGTATGGCTACACCTTC. Protein: CASSPLDGYGYTF.

In its sample, this clonotype was seen a few times. V and J are TRBV20-1 and TRBJ2-5, with 10 bases lining up with TRBD2. CDR1 is DFQATT, CDR2 SNEGSKA, per germline (reference sequence). This CDR3 is built from 13 residues. The junction had 9 bases not matched to a gene; V was cut back by 5 bases and J by 9 bases. The CDR3 region has the DNA TGCAGTGCTGGATCCGGGACTAGCGAGGCCCAGTACTTC. It encodes CSAGSGTSEAQYF.

The rearrangement uses TRBV30 and TRBJ1-1; D remains ambiguous. Per the germline V gene, CDR1 is GTSNPN and CDR2 is SVGIG (reference sequence). This CDR3 is built from 13 residues. V was trimmed by 3 bases and J by 1 base, leaving 9 bases between them. The CDR3 here is CAWSPTENTEAFF. CDR3 bases: TGTGCCTGGAGCCCGACCGAGAACACTGAAGCTTTCTTT.

The table lists this clonotype with a few counts. J is TRBJ2-3 and V is TRBV7-3, with 9 bases aligning to TRBD2. The ends lost 1 base at V and 5 bases at J; junction bases unmatched: 7. This CDR3 region has 16 residues. CDR1 and CDR2 (germline): SGHTA, FQGTGA. The CDR3 DNA is TGTGCCAGCAGCTTAAATCCTAGCGGGGCCGGAGATACGCAGTATTTT. Residues: CASSLNPSGAGDTQYF. The full variable domain, rest sourced from reference TRBV7-3 and TRBJ2-3, is GAGVSQTPSNKVTEKGKYVELRCDPISGHTALYWYRQSLGQGPEFLIYFQGTGAADDSGLPNDRFFAVRPEGSVSTLKIQRTERGDSAVYLCASSLNPSGAGDTQYFGPGTRLTVL.

This clonotype was counted only a few times. CDR3: CASSLQGGSYNSPLHF. The CDR3 nucleotides are TGTGCCAGCAGCTTACAAGGCGGCTCCTATAATTCACCCCTCCACTTT. The genes are TRBV5-5 and TRBJ1-6; D not certain. V lost 2 bases and J lost 0, with 9 bases in between. The CDR3 has 16 amino acids. The germline V gene has CDR1 SGHKS and CDR2 YYEKEE (reference sequence).

This clonotype was counted a few times. The J gene is TRBJ2-3, the V gene TRBV11-2, with D maybe TRBD2 (6 bases). The V gene's germline CDR1 is SGHAT and CDR2 FQNNGV. The CDR3 length is 15 residues. The V and J ends lost 5 bases and 1 base respectively, with 13 bases between them. Here the CDR3 reads CASSLAGRRTDTQYF. The CDR3 region has the DNA TGTGCCAGCAGCCTGGCGGGACGCCGCACAGATACGCAGTATTTT. The complete variable domain, with remaining parts taken from reference TRBV11-2 and TRBJ2-3, reads EAGVAQSPRYKIIEKRQSVAFWCNPISGHATLYWYQQILGQGPKLLIQFQNNGVVDDSQLPKDRFSAERLKGVDSTLKIQPAKLEDSAVYLCASSLAGRRTDTQYFGPGTRLTVL.

This chain joins TRBV19 and TRBJ1-2; maybe TRBD1 (5 bases). Trimming cost V 5 bases and J 4 bases, with 20 bases left between them. The germline V gene has CDR1 LNHDA and CDR2 SQIVND (reference sequence). CDR3 length equals 16 residues. CDR3 region: CASSPTTAIFLYGYTF. The CDR3 DNA sequence: TGTGCCAGTAGTCCGACGACAGCAATTTTTCTCTATGGCTACACCTTC.

This clonotype was observed a handful of times. The chain joins TRBV5-6 to TRBJ2-6; the D is unclear. Germline V gene data show CDR1 as SGHDT and CDR2 as YYEEEE. Trimming cost V 5 bases and J 0 bases, with 9 bases left between them. The CDR3 sequence is 15 residues long. CDR3 region: CASRTPDSGANVLTF. CDR3 nucleotide sequence: TGTGCCAGCAGAACACCGGACTCTGGGGCCAACGTCCTGACTTTC.

The rearrangement joins TRBV11-2 to TRBJ1-2, with 7 bases identical to TRBD1. Germline CDR1 reads SGHAT; CDR2 reads FQNNGV. The V segment lost 5 bases and the J segment 6 bases; nucleotides outside the gene matches: 12. This CDR3 is 15 amino acids long. The CDR3 DNA reads as TGTGCCAGCAGCCCCGGGGCTCGGCAGGGGGATGGCTACACCTTC. Translation: CASSPGARQGDGYTF. The full variable domain, completed using reference TRBV11-2 and TRBJ1-2, is EAGVAQSPRYKIIEKRQSVAFWCNPISGHATLYWYQQILGQGPKLLIQFQNNGVVDDSQLPKDRFSAERLKGVDSTLKIQPAKLEDSAVYLCASSPGARQGDGYTFGSGTRLTVV.

This chain uses TRBV7-6 with TRBJ2-7; TRBD2 aligns across 8 bases. This CDR3 region has 13 residues. V shed 8 bases, J shed 2 bases, and the junction held 5 bases outside the gene matches. CDR1 is SGHVS and CDR2 is FNYEAQ in the germline V gene. CDR3 bases: TGTGCCAGCTCCACTAGCGGTACCTACGAGCAGTACTTC. Its protein product is CASSTSGTYEQYF. Using reference TRBV7-6 and TRBJ2-7 for the parts outside the CDR3, the full variable domain is GAGVSQSPRYKVTKRGQDVALRCDPISGHVSLYWYRQALGQGPEFLTYFNYEAQQDKSGLPNDRFSAERPEGSISTLTIQRTEQRDSAMYRCASSTSGTYEQYFGPGTRLTVT.

This chain connects TRBV12-5 to TRBJ1-1; no clear D. The CDR3 length is 12 residues. The germline V gene has CDR1 LGHNT and CDR2 FRNRAP. This CDR3 reads CASSGSNTEAFF. Here the CDR3 DNA reads TGTGCCAGCAGCGGATCGAACACTGAAGCTTTCTTT.

This clonotype was observed a few times. The chain combines TRBV27 with TRBJ2-2; D possibly corresponds to TRBD1 (6 bases). Trimming shortened V by 5 bases and J by 7 bases, and 11 bases separated the two germline ends. This CDR3 has 13 amino acids. Germline V gene data show CDR1 as MNHEY and CDR2 as SMNVEV (reference sequence). CDR3 sequence (DNA): TGTGCCAGCAGTCCCCAGGGACACGGGGAGCTGTTTTTT. Its protein product is CASSPQGHGELFF.

As regards this clonotype: At one boundary the junction diverges from the germline segment, which might be a read error. The chain links TRBV11-3 to TRBJ2-5, with D possibly being TRBD1 (5 bases). The length of the CDR3 is 15 residues. Germline V gene sequence: CDR1 SGHNT, CDR2 YENEEA. The CDR3 loop is CASSLSGADQENQYF. The CDR3 DNA reads as TGTGCCAGCAGCTTAAGTGGGGCAGACCAAGAGAACCAGTACTTC.

In this sample, this clonotype turned up a few times. This chain joins TRBV6-1 and TRBJ1-6; a possible D gene is TRBD1 (6 bases). V lost 8 bases to trimming and J lost 7 bases, with 18 bases between them. The CDR3 sequence is 15 residues long. CDR1 is MNHNS and CDR2 is SASEGT in the germline V gene. The CDR3 here is CASEPGVGANSPLHF. As DNA, the CDR3 is TGTGCCAGCGAACCGGGCGTGGGGGCAAATTCACCCCTCCACTTT.

As to this clonotype: At one boundary the junction diverges from the germline segment, which might be a read error. The chain is built from TRBV10-1 and TRBJ2-3; a weak D match, TRBD2 (6 bases). The CDR3 totals 13 residues. CDR1 and CDR2 from the germline V gene are WNHNN and SYGVQD (reference sequence). The CDR3 DNA follows: TGCGCCAGCAGTGAGCCGAGGGTTGGCCGACTAGTTTTT. It encodes CASSEPRVGRLVF.

This clonotype is labeled medium-sized. The chain joins TRBV7-6 to TRBJ2-7; TRBD2 is a possible D gene (6 bases). The ends were cut back, 5 bases at V and 4 bases at J, with 18 bases in the middle. This CDR3 is built from 15 residues. Germline V CDR1 and CDR2: SGHVS, FNYEAQ. The CDR3, as DNA: TGTGCCAGCAGCCTAGACGGGGGAGTAGGGTACGAGCAGTACTTC. Encoded protein: CASSLDGGVGYEQYF.

CDR3 in amino acids: CAWSVWTGRTNTEAFF. The CDR3 coding sequence is TGTGCCTGGAGTGTTTGGACAGGGCGTACAAACACTGAAGCTTTCTTT. The rearrangement joins TRBV30 to TRBJ1-1, with 8 bases identical to TRBD1. After removal of 0 bases from V and 2 bases from J, the junction contained 8 bases not matched to a gene. There are 16 residues in the CDR3. Germline V CDR1 and CDR2: GTSNPN, SVGIG (reference sequence). Supplemented by reference TRBV30 and TRBJ1-1, the full variable domain reads SQTIHQWPATLVQPVGSPLSLECTVEGTSNPNLYWYRQAAGRGLQLLFYSVGIGQISSEVPQNLSASRPQDRQFILSSKKLLLSDSGFYLCAWSVWTGRTNTEAFFGQGTRLTVV.

This chain links TRBV10-1 with TRBJ2-2, with D perhaps matching TRBD1 (5 bases). Trimming removed 3 bases from V and 3 bases from J, with 5 bases in between. Germline lookup yields CDR1 WNHNN and CDR2 SYGVQD (reference sequence). CDR3 length equals 13 residues. CDR3 nucleotides: TGCGCCAGCAGTGACAGGGACACCGGGGAGCTGTTTTTT. Translated: CASSDRDTGELFF.

The DNA of the CDR3 is TGTGCCATCAGTGAGGGGGTAACGGCTGAAGCTTTCTTT. Residues: CAISEGVTAEAFF. The chain employs TRBV10-3 and TRBJ1-1; D unresolved. CDR3 size: 13 residues. Looked up from germline, CDR1 is ENHRY and CDR2 is SYGVKD. The V gene lost 2 bases and the J gene lost 6 bases, with 10 bases spanning the gap.